This TCR beta chain was sequenced during a study of CD8+CD57+ T cells in acquired aplastic anemia listed by TCRdb under 2018. Study-level background: DNA extracted from sorted CD4+ and CD8+ cells had a mean of approximately 3.5 ug, with a range of roughly 0.18 to 27.4 ug. Healthy donor samples averaged about 10 million reads for CD4+ and 11 million to 12 million for CD8+ cells.

Concerning this clonotype itself: It has no known antigen specificity. Within one base of it there is no much larger clone, and no base qualities were kept.

The research as a whole found: Around 31 CD8+ CDR3 sequences were shared between patients and controls but appeared highly expressed in patients and within their immunodominant clones. Patients and healthy controls showed no significant difference in CD8+ Simpson's diversity (P=0.060).

TCR repertoires of sorted CD4+ and CD8+ blood T cells from severe aplastic anemia patients and healthy subjects were deep-sequenced in the study. Ficoll-Paque density gradient centrifugation was used to isolate peripheral blood mononuclear cells. Before DNA was extracted, CD4+ and CD8+ T cells were sorted using either FACS or magnetic beads. TCR beta VDJ combination and CDR3 sequence profiling used genomic DNA as the template. An Illumina HiSeq 2000 was used for TCR repertoire sequencing. The study's processing was this. Repertoires were assessed using TRBV/TRBJ rearrangement plots, CDR3 size and DJ length profiles, and Simpson's diversity index. The most abundant DNA sequence in the deep sequencing data was taken as the immunodominant clone. CDR3 amino acid sequences were checked for sharing between subjects and were compared against published repertoires and the VDJdb database. The public reads were quality trimmed at Q25 with fastp and then assembled into clones with MiXCR by TCRdb, keeping productive beta chains. Each CDR3 protein appears once, grouped with its most common genes and DNA. For this entry, the V and J calls and clone size follow TCRdb and not the study's own pipeline. This sample is represented by 150,000 to 200,000 distinct CDR3 sequences; about three fifths of them were singletons. Around 45% of the sample comes from the top ten.

The CDR3 spans 13 residues, from the cysteine through the phenylalanine. Left in the record is the CDR3 DNA by itself, 39 bases read in frame from the first base. The germline V gene supplies CDR1 MNHNS and CDR2 SASEGT. Trimming accounts for 5 bases at V and 7 bases at J, while the number of junction bases matched to no gene is 3. The rearrangement combines TRBV6-1 with TRBJ2-5, with TRBD2 identical over 11 junction bases. The sequenced sample was sorted CD4+, CD8+, or CD8+CD57+ T cells (not recorded which) from PBMCs. This receptor was obtained from a human donor in good health. The CDR3 loop reads CASSYGTSGTQYF. The nucleotides are TGTGCCAGCAGTTACGGGACTAGCGGGACCCAGTACTTC.